This is a list of T cell receptor beta chains from one sample in a study of shared clonotypes between healthy human individuals. The data were produced by immunoSEQ multiplex PCR, yet TCRdb's version contains in-frame clones alone and is incomplete. The sample lists fewer than 1 million clones; around 96% were seen once. Sequences were obtained from naive CD8+ T cells sorted from blood. The receptors originated from a man aged 25 to 40 in good health. Each CDR3 is given with its conserved first and last residue. Each record gives: clone size, J gene, D gene, V gene, CDR3 DNA, CDR3 protein. D genes are given only for firm matches. For some rows the clone size is stated as once, few or many, or as a class when expanded; others skip it.

>-|TRBJ1-2|TRBD1|TRBV28
TGTGCCAGCAGTTTATTGGGTTTCCTAATCGGCGGGACAGACGATTATGGCTACACCTTC
CASSLLGFLIGGTDDYGYTF
>-|TRBJ1-5|-|TRBV27
TGTGCCAGCAGTTTATCTCCGGGGAATCAGCCCCAGCATTTT
CASSLSPGNQPQHF
>-|TRBJ2-7|TRBD2|TRBV13
TGTGCCAGCAGCCGGACTAGCGGGAGCAACTACGAGCAGTACTTC
CASSRTSGSNYEQYF
>-|TRBJ1-2|-|TRBV2
TGTGCCAGCAGTGGACGGCCGACCTATGGCTACACCTTC
CASSGRPTYGYTF
>-|TRBJ2-7|-|TRBV10-3
TGTGCCATCAGTGCGGGCGCTGCCTACGAGCAGTACTTC
CAISAGAAYEQYF
>-|TRBJ2-1|-|TRBV27
TGTGCCAGCAGTTGGTACTCCTACAATGAGCAGTTCTTC
CASSWYSYNEQFF
>-|TRBJ2-1|TRBD2|TRBV9
TGTGCCAGCATGGGTGGACTAGCGGGTTTGGATGTCAATGAGCAGTTCTTC
CASMGGLAGLDVNEQFF
>-|TRBJ2-7|TRBD1|TRBV27
TGTGCCAGCAGCCTAAGCGGACAGGGGGACTACGAGCAGTACTTC
CASSLSGQGDYEQYF
>-|TRBJ1-4|-|TRBV25-1
TGTGCCAGCAGTGTAGGCAGCTTACTGTTTTTT
CASSVGSLLFF
>-|TRBJ2-3|TRBD1|TRBV11-2
TGTGCCAGCAGCACGGGACAGGTCGGGACCTCTAGCACAGATACGCAGTATTTT
CASSTGQVGTSSTDTQYF
>-|TRBJ2-1|TRBD2|TRBV27
TGTGCCAGCACCATTCGGCGGGAGAAGAGCCGAAATGAGCAGTTCTTC
CASTIRREKSRNEQFF
>-|TRBJ1-2|-|TRBV27
TGTGCCAGCAGTACCGGGGAACCTGGCGGCTACACCTTC
CASSTGEPGGYTF
>once|TRBJ2-1|TRBD2|TRBV27
TGTGCCAGCAGCCCGGGGGGGTCCTACAATGAGCAGTTCTTC
CASSPGGSYNEQFF
>-|TRBJ2-1|TRBD2|TRBV10-3
TGTGCCATCACTGGTAGCGGGATGGGAAATGAGCAGTTCTTC
CAITGSGMGNEQFF
>-|TRBJ1-1|TRBD1|TRBV5-1
TGCGCCAGCAGCTTGGGGGACAGGGAACATATGAACACTGAAGCTTTCTTT
CASSLGDREHMNTEAFF
>-|TRBJ2-7|-|TRBV4-3
TGCGCCAGCAGCCAAGAAGTGAAGGGAGCCTCCTACGAGCAGTACTTC
CASSQEVKGASYEQYF
>-|TRBJ2-7|-|TRBV27
TGTGCCAGCAGTTTACTAGGCTACGAGCAGTACTTC
CASSLLGYEQYF
>few|TRBJ1-1|-|TRBV7-9
TGTGCCAGCAGCTTAGGCGTCACTGAAGCTTTCTTT
CASSLGVTEAFF
>-|TRBJ2-2|-|TRBV15
TGTGCCACCAGCGGGGGGCTAGCGGAGGCCTCCGGGGAGCTGTTTTTT
CATSGGLAEASGELFF
>-|TRBJ2-3|TRBD2|TRBV11-2
TGTGCCAGCAGCTTAAGTGGGACTAGCGGTACTAGCACAGATACGCAGTATTTT
CASSLSGTSGTSTDTQYF
>-|TRBJ2-1|TRBD1|TRBV29-1
TGCAGCGTTGACGGGACAGGGGGGGCCGTCTACAATGAGCAGTTCTTC
CSVDGTGGAVYNEQFF
>-|TRBJ2-1|-|TRBV29-1
TGCAGCGTTGAAGGGGTTGAGGACAGAAGATACAATGAGCAGTTCTTC
CSVEGVEDRRYNEQFF